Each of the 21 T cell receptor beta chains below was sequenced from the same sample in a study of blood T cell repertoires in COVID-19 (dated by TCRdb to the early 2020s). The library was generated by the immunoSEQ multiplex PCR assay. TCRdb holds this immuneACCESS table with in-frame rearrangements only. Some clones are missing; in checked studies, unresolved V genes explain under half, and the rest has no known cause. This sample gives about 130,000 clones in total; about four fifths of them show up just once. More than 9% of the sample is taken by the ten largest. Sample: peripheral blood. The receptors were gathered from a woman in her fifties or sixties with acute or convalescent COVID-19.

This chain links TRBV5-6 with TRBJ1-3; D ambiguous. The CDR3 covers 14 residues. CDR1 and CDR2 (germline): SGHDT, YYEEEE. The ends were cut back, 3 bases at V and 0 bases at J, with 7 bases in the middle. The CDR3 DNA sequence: TGTGCCAGCAGCTGGGCCCACTCTGGAAACACCATATATTTT. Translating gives CASSWAHSGNTIYF. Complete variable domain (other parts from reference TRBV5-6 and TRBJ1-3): DAGVTQSPTHLIKTRGQQVTLRCSPKSGHDTVSWYQQALGQGPQFIFQYYEEEERQRGNFPDRFSGHQFPNYSSELNVNALLLGDSALYLCASSWAHSGNTIYFGEGSWLTVV.

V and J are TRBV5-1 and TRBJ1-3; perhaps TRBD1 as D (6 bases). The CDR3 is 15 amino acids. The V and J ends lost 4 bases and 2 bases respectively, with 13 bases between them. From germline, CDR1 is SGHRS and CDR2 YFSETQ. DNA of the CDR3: TGCGCCAGCAGCGAGACAGGATCAGCTGGAAACACCATATATTTT. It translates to CASSETGSAGNTIYF.

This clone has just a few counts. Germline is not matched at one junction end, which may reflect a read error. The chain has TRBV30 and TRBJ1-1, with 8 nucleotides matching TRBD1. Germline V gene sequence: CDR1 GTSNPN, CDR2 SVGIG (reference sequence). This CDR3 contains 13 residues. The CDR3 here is CAWRWGDRSSWEF. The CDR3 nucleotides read TGTGCCTGGAGGTGGGGGGACAGGAGCTCGTGGGAGTTT.

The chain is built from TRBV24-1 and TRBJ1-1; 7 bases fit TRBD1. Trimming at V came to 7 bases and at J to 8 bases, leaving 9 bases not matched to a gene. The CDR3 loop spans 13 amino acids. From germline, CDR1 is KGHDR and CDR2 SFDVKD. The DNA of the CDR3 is TGTGCCACCAGGTCGACAGGGAGTTCGGAAGCTTTCTTT. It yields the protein CATRSTGSSEAFF.

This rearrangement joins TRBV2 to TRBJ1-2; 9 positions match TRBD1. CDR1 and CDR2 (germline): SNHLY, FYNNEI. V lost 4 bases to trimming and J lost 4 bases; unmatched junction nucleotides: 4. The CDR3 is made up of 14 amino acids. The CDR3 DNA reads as TGTGCCAGCAGTGGGGGACAGGGTGGCTATGGCTACACCTTC. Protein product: CASSGGQGGYGYTF.

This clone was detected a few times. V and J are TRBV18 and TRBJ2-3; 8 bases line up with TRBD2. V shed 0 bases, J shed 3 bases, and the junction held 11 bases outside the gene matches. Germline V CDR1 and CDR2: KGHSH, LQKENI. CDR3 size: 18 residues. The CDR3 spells CASSPPNPSSSGTDTQYF. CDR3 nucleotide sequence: TGTGCCAGCTCACCACCCAATCCATCATCTAGCGGGACAGATACGCAGTATTTT.

CDR3 nucleotide sequence: TGTGCCAGCAGGACTAGGGGTGAAGCTTTCTTT. It specifies CASRTRGEAFF. This chain links TRBV27 with TRBJ1-1; TRBD1 is a possible D gene (5 bases). The CDR3 consists of 11 residues. The V and J ends lost 6 bases and 7 bases respectively, with 9 bases between them. Germline V gives CDR1 MNHEY, CDR2 SMNVEV (reference sequence).

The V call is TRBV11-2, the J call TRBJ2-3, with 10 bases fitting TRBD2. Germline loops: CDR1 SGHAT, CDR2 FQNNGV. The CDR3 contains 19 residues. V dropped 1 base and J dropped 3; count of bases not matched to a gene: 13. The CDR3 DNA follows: TGTGCCAGCAGCTTAGGCCTCAGCGGGGGGGGCTATTCAACAGATACGCAGTATTTT. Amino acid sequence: CASSLGLSGGGYSTDTQYF.

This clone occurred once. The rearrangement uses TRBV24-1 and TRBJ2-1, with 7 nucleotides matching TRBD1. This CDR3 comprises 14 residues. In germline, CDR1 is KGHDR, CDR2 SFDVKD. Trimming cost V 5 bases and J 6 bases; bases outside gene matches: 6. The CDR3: CATSVGQGVNEQFF. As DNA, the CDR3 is TGTGCCACCAGTGTAGGGCAGGGGGTCAATGAGCAGTTCTTC.

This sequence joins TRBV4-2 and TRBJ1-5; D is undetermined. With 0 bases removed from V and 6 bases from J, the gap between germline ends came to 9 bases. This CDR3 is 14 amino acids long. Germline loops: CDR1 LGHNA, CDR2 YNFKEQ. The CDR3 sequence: CASSQEEGAQPQHF. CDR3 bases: TGTGCCAGCAGCCAAGAGGAGGGCGCTCAGCCCCAGCATTTT.

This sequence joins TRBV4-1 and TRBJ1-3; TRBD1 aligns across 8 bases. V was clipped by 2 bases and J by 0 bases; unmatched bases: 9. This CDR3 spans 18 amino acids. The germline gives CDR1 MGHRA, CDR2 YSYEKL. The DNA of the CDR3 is TGCGCCAGCAGCCAATTCCGGACAGGGAGGGTCTCTGGAAACACCATATATTTT. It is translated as CASSQFRTGRVSGNTIYF.

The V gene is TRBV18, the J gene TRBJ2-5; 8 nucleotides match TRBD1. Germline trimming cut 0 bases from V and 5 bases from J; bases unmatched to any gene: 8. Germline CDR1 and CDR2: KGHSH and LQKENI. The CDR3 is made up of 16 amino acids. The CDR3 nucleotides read TGTGCCAGCTCACCACCTGTAGGACAGGGCGGCGAGACCCAGTACTTC. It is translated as CASSPPVGQGGETQYF.

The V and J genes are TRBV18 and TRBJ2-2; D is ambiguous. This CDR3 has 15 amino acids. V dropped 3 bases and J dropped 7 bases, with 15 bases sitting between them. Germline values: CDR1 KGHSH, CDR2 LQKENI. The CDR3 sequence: CASSPLRTLHGELFF. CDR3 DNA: TGTGCCAGCTCACCCCTCAGAACCTTACACGGGGAGCTGTTTTTT.

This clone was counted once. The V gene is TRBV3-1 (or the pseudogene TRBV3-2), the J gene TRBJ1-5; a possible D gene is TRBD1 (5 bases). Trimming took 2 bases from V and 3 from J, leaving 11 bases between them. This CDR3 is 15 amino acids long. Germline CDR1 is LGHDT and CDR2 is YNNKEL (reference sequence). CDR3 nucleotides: TGTGCCAGCAGCCAACAGGCAGGGCACAATCAGCCCCAGCATTTT. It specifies CASSQQAGHNQPQHF.

The CDR3 spells CASSQDPGQGGGYTF. Here the CDR3 DNA reads TGCGCCAGCAGCCAAGATCCGGGACAGGGAGGTGGCTACACCTTC. The V and J genes are TRBV4-1 and TRBJ1-2, with TRBD1 matching 9 bases. In germline, CDR1 is MGHRA, CDR2 YSYEKL. The CDR3 consists of 15 residues. Germline trimming cut 0 bases from V and 7 bases from J; bases unmatched to any gene: 6.

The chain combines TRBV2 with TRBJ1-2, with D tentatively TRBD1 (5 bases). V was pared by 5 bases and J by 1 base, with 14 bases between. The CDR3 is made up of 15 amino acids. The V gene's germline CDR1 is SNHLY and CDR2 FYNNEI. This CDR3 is CASSFRQSLNYGYTF. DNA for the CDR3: TGTGCCAGCAGTTTTCGACAGTCCCTTAACTATGGCTACACCTTC.

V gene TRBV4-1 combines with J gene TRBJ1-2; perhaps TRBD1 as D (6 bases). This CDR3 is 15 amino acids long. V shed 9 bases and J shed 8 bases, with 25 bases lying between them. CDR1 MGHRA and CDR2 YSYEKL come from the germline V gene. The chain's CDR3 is CASNPRGPREGGYTF. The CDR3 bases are TGCGCCAGTAACCCCAGGGGTCCCAGGGAAGGCGGCTACACCTTC.

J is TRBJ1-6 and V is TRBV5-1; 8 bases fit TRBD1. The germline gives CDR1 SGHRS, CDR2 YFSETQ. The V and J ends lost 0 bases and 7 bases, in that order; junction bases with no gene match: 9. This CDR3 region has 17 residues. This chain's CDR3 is CASSLGFAGQANSPLHF. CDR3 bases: TGCGCCAGCAGCTTGGGGTTCGCGGGACAGGCGAATTCACCCCTCCACTTT.

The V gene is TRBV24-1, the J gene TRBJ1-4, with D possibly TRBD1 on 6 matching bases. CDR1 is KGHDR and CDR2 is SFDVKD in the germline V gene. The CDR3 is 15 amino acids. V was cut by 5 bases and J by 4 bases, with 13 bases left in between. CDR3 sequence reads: CATSARTEFNEKLFF. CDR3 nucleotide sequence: TGTGCCACCAGTGCCCGGACAGAGTTTAATGAAAAACTGTTTTTT.

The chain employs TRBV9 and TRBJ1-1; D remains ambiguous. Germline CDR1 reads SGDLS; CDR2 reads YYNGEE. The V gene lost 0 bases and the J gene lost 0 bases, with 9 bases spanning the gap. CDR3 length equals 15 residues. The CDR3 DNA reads TGTGCCAGCAGCGTAGAGGAGGCCATGAACACTGAAGCTTTCTTT. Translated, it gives CASSVEEAMNTEAFF.

CDR3 residues: CASGRDRGETQYF. CDR3 nucleotides: TGCGCCAGCGGCCGGGACAGGGGAGAGACCCAGTACTTC. V and J are TRBV5-1 and TRBJ2-5; the match to TRBD1 covers 10 bases. Germline lookup yields CDR1 SGHRS and CDR2 YFSETQ. V lost 7 bases, J lost 4 bases, and 4 bases stayed unmatched. The CDR3 consists of 13 residues.